The 14 T cell receptor beta chains below were found in one sample sequenced in a study of somatic mutations in cytotoxic T cells in rheumatoid arthritis. Measured with immunoSEQ multiplex PCR; TCRdb has only the in-frame clones, and not every one. The repertoire holds about 18,000 clones, with more than 70% as singletons. Material for sequencing was CD8+ T cells sorted from blood. The origin of the receptors is an adult with rheumatoid arthritis.

This clone was observed once. The chain has TRBV7-2 and TRBJ2-3; no reliable D call. Trimming left V 1 base short and J 1 base short, with 12 bases between. This CDR3 has 16 amino acids. The V gene's germline CDR1 is SGHTA and CDR2 FQGNSA. The DNA of the CDR3 is TGTGCCAGCAGCTTAGTATCCAGCGTAGGCACAGATACGCAGTATTTT. Residues: CASSLVSSVGTDTQYF.

This sequence joins TRBV6-5 and TRBJ2-2; a possible D gene is TRBD1 (6 bases). Trimming took off 6 bases at V and 5 bases at J, with 13 bases between the two ends. Germline CDR1 and CDR2: MNHEY and SVGAGI. The CDR3 sequence is 14 residues long. CDR3 coding DNA: TGTGCCAGCAGCCTCATACAGGGAACCGGGGAGCTGTTTTTT. Its protein product is CASSLIQGTGELFF.

V gene TRBV5-4 combines with J gene TRBJ2-7, with TRBD2 matching 14 bases. V was clipped by 2 bases and J by 4 bases; unmatched bases: 2. CDR3 length: 15 amino acids. Germline CDR1 SGHNT, CDR2 YYREEE (reference sequence). The DNA for the CDR3 is TGTGCCAGCAGCTTCGGGACTAGCGGGAGTTACGAGCAGTACTTC. Protein product: CASSFGTSGSYEQYF.

The chain carries TRBV5-5 and TRBJ1-3, with 8 bases aligning to TRBD1. V was clipped by 4 bases and J by 5 bases; unmatched bases: 11. Per germline, CDR1 SGHKS and CDR2 YYEKEE (reference sequence). The CDR3 extends over 16 amino acids. The DNA for the CDR3 is TGTGCCAGCAGCAAGGACAGGGCCTCACGAAGAAACACCATATATTTT. Its translation is CASSKDRASRRNTIYF.

This clone has more than one count but fewer than ten. V gene TRBV11-2 combines with J gene TRBJ2-7; the match to TRBD1 covers 7 bases. The length of the CDR3 is 15 residues. V lost 2 bases and J lost 4; bases outside the gene matches: 8. Germline V gene sequence: CDR1 SGHAT, CDR2 FQNNGV. The CDR3 reads CASSLSAGTAYEQYF. The CDR3 region has the DNA TGTGCCAGCAGCTTATCCGCTGGGACAGCATACGAGCAGTACTTC.

CDR3: CAWTGQGSYEQYF. The CDR3 DNA reads TGTGCCTGGACGGGACAGGGCTCCTACGAGCAGTACTTC. V and J are TRBV30 and TRBJ2-5; 9 nucleotides agree with TRBD1. The DNA end favors TRBJ2-7, so the J call may be wrong. The CDR3 spans 13 residues. The V gene's germline CDR1 is GTSNPN and CDR2 SVGIG (reference sequence).

This clone was seen a few times. The chain couples TRBV4-1 to TRBJ1-1; TRBD1 might be the D (5 bases). This CDR3 spans 14 amino acids. Germline lookup yields CDR1 MGHRA and CDR2 YSYEKL. Trimming left V 0 bases short and J 5 bases short, with 10 bases between. CDR3 nucleotide sequence: TGCGCCAGCAGCCAAGAGGGGGTTTGGACTGAAGCTTTCTTT. This gives the protein CASSQEGVWTEAFF.

V usage is TRBV6-4 and J usage is TRBJ2-1; perhaps TRBD2 as D (5 bases). Trimming left V 0 bases short and J 6 bases short, with 9 bases between. Per germline, CDR1 MRHNA and CDR2 SNTAGT. The CDR3 sequence is 14 residues long. CDR3 residues: CASSDSSETNEQFF. CDR3 nucleotide sequence: TGTGCCAGCAGTGACTCTAGCGAAACCAATGAGCAGTTCTTC.

This clone was picked up a small number of times. The rearrangement joins TRBV14 to TRBJ2-1; D ambiguous. Deletions cut 3 bases from V and 5 bases from J, with 8 bases between. The CDR3 consists of 13 residues. Germline assignment: CDR1 SGHDN and CDR2 FVKESK. The CDR3 reads CASSQLSDNEQFF. The DNA for the CDR3 is TGTGCCAGCAGCCAGTTGTCCGACAATGAGCAGTTCTTC.

The rearrangement links TRBV13 to TRBJ1-3, with D unresolved. The germline V gene has CDR1 PRHDT and CDR2 FYEKMQ (reference sequence). The CDR3 extends over 13 amino acids. The V end was cut by 5 bases, the J end by 8 bases, with 13 bases between. The CDR3 DNA reads TGTGCCAGCAGCGCCCCGTCCGGAGACACCATATATTTT. It yields the protein CASSAPSGDTIYF.

The V and J genes are TRBV7-2 and TRBJ2-7; 13 bases align to TRBD2. The germline V gene encodes CDR1 SGHTA and CDR2 FQGNSA. This CDR3 contains 16 residues. The junction had 6 bases not matched to a gene; V was cut back by 3 bases and J by 4 bases. The CDR3 region is CASSLTSGGLRYEQYF. The CDR3 bases are TGTGCCAGCAGCTTGACTAGCGGGGGGTTAAGATACGAGCAGTACTTC.

This clone appeared a few times. Germline is not matched at one junction end, which may reflect a read error. CDR3 loop: CASTLKEGLKNRGAVF. The CDR3 DNA is TGCGCCAGCACGCTGAAGGAGGGTCTGAAAAACCGGGGAGCTGTTTTT. The rearrangement links TRBV5-1 to TRBJ2-2; D is possibly TRBD2 (6 bases). The germline gives CDR1 SGHRS, CDR2 YFSETQ. The CDR3 has 16 amino acids.

Note on this clone: Germline is not matched at one junction end, which may reflect a read error. The same CDR3 is also encoded by other DNA sequences in this sample. V usage is TRBV28 and J usage is TRBJ1-2; no firm D call. The CDR3 has 13 residues. In germline, CDR1 is MDHEN, CDR2 SYDVKM. The DNA for the CDR3 is TGTGCCAGCTTCGCCTCCCGGGTCTATGGCTATACCTTC. It translates to CASFASRVYGYTF.

CDR3 DNA: TGTGCCAGCAGTGAACTAGCGGGAGGGCCCTACGAGCAGTACTTC. This encodes CASSELAGGPYEQYF. The chain combines TRBV2 with TRBJ2-5; 12 bases match TRBD2. The J call may be mistaken, given a closer DNA end match to TRBJ2-7. CDR3 length: 15 amino acids. CDR1 and CDR2 from the germline V gene are SNHLY and FYNNEI.